The 7 T cell receptor beta chains given below trace back to one sample, sequenced in a study of blood T cell repertoires in COVID-19. Sequencing used immunoSEQ multiplex PCR; TCRdb keeps in-frame clones, though not all of them. This sample has roughly 90,000 clones, with 90% found just once. Material: peripheral blood. The receptors stem from a human donor with active COVID-19. The donor label of this sample is uncertain.

The genes are TRBV10-3 and TRBJ2-4; TRBD2 aligns across 8 bases. In germline, CDR1 is ENHRY, CDR2 SYGVKD. The V segment lost 3 bases and the J segment 2 bases; nucleotides outside the gene matches: 6. The CDR3 is 16 amino acids. The CDR3 nucleotides read TGTGCCATCAGTGATATAGCGGGGCTTTCCAAAAACATTCAGTACTTC. Its protein product is CAISDIAGLSKNIQYF.

The chain is built from TRBV5-1 and TRBJ2-3; possible D gene TRBD1, 5 bases. The V end was cut by 5 bases, the J end by 5 bases, with 12 bases between. CDR1 SGHRS and CDR2 YFSETQ come from the germline V gene. The CDR3 length is 13 residues. CDR3 protein: CASSIGAGDTQYF. For the CDR3, the DNA is TGCGCCAGCAGTATTGGGGCTGGAGATACGCAGTATTTT.

The rearrangement uses TRBV10-3 and TRBJ2-2; 8 bases are a match to TRBD2. CDR3 size: 16 residues. V dropped 0 bases and J dropped 5; count of bases not matched to a gene: 5. Germline V gene data show CDR1 as ENHRY and CDR2 as SYGVKD. CDR3 DNA: TGTGCCATCAGTGAGTCTGCGGGGGGCGTAACCGGGGAGCTGTTTTTT. Its protein product is CAISESAGGVTGELFF.

This chain links TRBV18 with TRBJ1-6, with D hard to call. V lost 5 bases to trimming and J lost 9 bases, with 17 bases between them. CDR3 length: 15 amino acids. The V gene's germline CDR1 is KGHSH and CDR2 LQKENI. CDR3 DNA: TGTGCCAGCTCAGAGACCATCGGGTTGGGTTCACCCCTCCACTTT. Residues: CASSETIGLGSPLHF. The whole variable domain, remainder taken from reference TRBV18 and TRBJ1-6, is NAGVMQNPRHLVRRRGQEARLRCSPMKGHSHVYWYRQLPEEGLKFMVYLQKENIIDESGMPKERFSAEFPKEGPSILRIQQVVRGDSAAYFCASSETIGLGSPLHFGNGTRLTVT.

This sequence joins TRBV5-1 and TRBJ2-3; 9 bases line up with TRBD1. V was clipped by 0 bases and J by 1 base; unmatched bases: 6. The CDR3 is made up of 17 amino acids. Germline V gene lookup returns CDR1 SGHRS and CDR2 YFSETQ. CDR3 protein: CASSLGFGTGRTDTQYF. DNA for the CDR3: TGCGCCAGCAGCTTGGGGTTCGGGACAGGGCGCACAGATACGCAGTATTTT.

The chain combines TRBV18 with TRBJ2-5; tentatively, D is TRBD1 (6 bases). The V gene's germline CDR1 is KGHSH and CDR2 LQKENI. The CDR3 is made up of 14 amino acids. V lost 4 bases to trimming and J lost 3 bases, with 12 bases between them. CDR3 DNA: TGTGCCAGCTCACAAGGACAGCAGAAAGAGACCCAGTACTTC. It codes for CASSQGQQKETQYF.

The CDR3 sequence is CASSLGQRTLNIQYF. The CDR3 DNA reads as TGCGCCAGCAGCCTGGGACAGCGAACCCTGAACATTCAGTACTTC. The rearrangement joins TRBV5-1 to TRBJ2-4, with TRBD1 matching over 7 bases. The germline CDR1 and CDR2 sequences are SGHRS and YFSETQ. The CDR3 is 15 residues long. Trimming cost V 4 bases and J 7 bases; bases outside gene matches: 11.